These 20 T cell receptor beta chains were all obtained from the same sample, sequenced in a study of blood T cell repertoires in COVID-19. Assay used: immunoSEQ multiplex PCR; TCRdb lists only in-frame clones, some missing. Of a few hundred thousand clones detected, about 85% appear once; the ten largest clones hold 6.6%. The sample taken for sequencing was PBMCs or T cells enriched from blood (not recorded which). Every receptor here comes from a woman between 45 and 65 years old who had been exposed to COVID-19.

The V gene is TRBV5-4, the J gene TRBJ2-3; D not resolved. This CDR3 has 16 residues. Germline V gene data show CDR1 as SGHNT and CDR2 as YYREEE (reference sequence). V was trimmed by 1 base and J by 4 bases, leaving 16 bases between them. The CDR3 is CASSLRGSLGADTQYF. CDR3 nucleotides: TGTGCCAGCAGCTTGCGTGGCTCCCTAGGAGCAGATACGCAGTATTTT.

This chain joins TRBV27 and TRBJ2-3, with D possibly TRBD2 on 7 matching bases. Germline CDR1 MNHEY, CDR2 SMNVEV (reference sequence). V lost 6 bases, J lost 1 base, and 14 bases lay in between. The CDR3 consists of 15 residues. The CDR3, as DNA: TGTGCCAGCAGCCCCCGGGGGGCGGGCACAGATACGCAGTATTTT. Protein sequence: CASSPRGAGTDTQYF.

J is TRBJ1-3 and V is TRBV15; a weak D match, TRBD1 (5 bases). V gave up 1 base and J gave up 0 bases, with 7 bases separating them. Germline V gene sequence: CDR1 LNHNV, CDR2 YYDKDF (reference sequence). The CDR3 runs 15 residues. The CDR3 DNA reads TGTGCCACCAGCAGAGCGGGGGGCTCTGGAAACACCATATATTTT. Translated, it gives CATSRAGGSGNTIYF.

V usage is TRBV24-1 and J usage is TRBJ2-7; no clear D gene. CDR3 length: 14 residues. V was shortened by 2 bases and J by 0 bases, with 7 bases between the two germline ends. In germline, CDR1 is KGHDR, CDR2 SFDVKD. CDR3 sequence reads: CATSDSGLSYEQYF. The CDR3 region has the DNA TGTGCCACCAGTGATTCCGGTCTCTCCTACGAGCAGTACTTC.

J is TRBJ2-6 and V is TRBV18, with 7 bases aligning to TRBD1. Trimming cost V 6 bases and J 0 bases; bases outside gene matches: 11. Germline loops: CDR1 KGHSH, CDR2 LQKENI. The CDR3 has 18 residues. The DNA for the CDR3 is TGTGCCAGCTCGGCCCTGGGACAGATGACCTCTGGGGCCAACGTCCTGACTTTC. Its translation: CASSALGQMTSGANVLTF.

The chain recombines TRBV2 with TRBJ1-1; D is unclear. V lost 11 bases and J 0 bases, leaving 19 bases between the germline ends. The V gene's germline CDR1 is SNHLY and CDR2 FYNNEI. The CDR3 runs to 15 residues. CDR3 in DNA: TGTGCCTCATTTCATACACAGACGGTGAACACTGAAGCTTTCTTT. Translating it yields CASFHTQTVNTEAFF.

This chain uses TRBV5-1 with TRBJ1-1, with D maybe TRBD1 (5 bases). The germline CDR1 and CDR2 sequences are SGHRS and YFSETQ. V was trimmed by 6 bases and J by 0 bases, leaving 12 bases between them. CDR3 length: 14 amino acids. The CDR3 spells CASTYGGMNTEAFF. CDR3 nucleotide sequence: TGCGCCAGCACCTACGGGGGGATGAACACTGAAGCTTTCTTT.

This clone was counted a single time. This chain joins TRBV28 and TRBJ1-2; D is unresolved. CDR3 size: 13 residues. CDR1 and CDR2 (germline): MDHEN, SYDVKM. V dropped 5 bases and J dropped 4 bases, with 11 bases sitting between them. This CDR3 is CASSPGGRYGYTF. The CDR3 nucleotides read TGTGCCAGCAGTCCCGGAGGTCGCTATGGCTACACCTTC.

With regard to this clone: The sample has other DNA sequences that encode this CDR3 too. The chain recombines TRBV7-2 with TRBJ2-3, with D unclear. Germline CDR1 reads SGHTA; CDR2 reads FQGNSA. The CDR3 length is 12 residues. Trimming removed 6 bases at V and 3 bases at J, with 7 bases between. CDR3: CASSPGTDTQYF. In nucleotides, the CDR3 is TGTGCCAGCAGTCCCGGGACAGATACGCAGTATTTT. Filled out from reference TRBV7-2 and TRBJ2-3, the complete variable domain reads GAGVSQSPSNKVTEKGKDVELRCDPISGHTALYWYRQSLGQGLEFLIYFQGNSAPDKSGLPSDRFSAERTGGSVSTLTIQRTQQEDSAVYLCASSPGTDTQYFGPGTRLTVL.

The chain's CDR3 is CASSQDLGDLGYEQYF. For the CDR3, the DNA is TGCGCCAGCAGCCAAGATTTGGGAGACCTTGGGTACGAGCAGTACTTC. The chain links TRBV4-3 to TRBJ2-7; D may be TRBD2 (5 bases). V lost 0 bases, J lost 4 bases, and 16 bases lay in between. Germline CDR1 LGHNA, CDR2 YSLEER. This CDR3 comprises 16 residues.

The rearrangement uses TRBV5-6 and TRBJ2-3, with a tentative D call TRBD2 (5 bases). Looked up from germline, CDR1 is SGHDT and CDR2 is YYEEEE. The V end lost 4 bases, the J end lost 2 bases, and 17 bases lay between the germline ends. The CDR3 contains 16 residues. CDR3 loop: CASSNPLAGFTDTQYF. In DNA form, the CDR3 reads TGTGCCAGCAGCAATCCGCTAGCCGGATTCACAGATACGCAGTATTTT.

The chain joins TRBV19 to TRBJ1-5; D may be TRBD1 (5 bases). CDR3 length: 14 residues. Trimming took off 7 bases at V and 4 bases at J, with 14 bases between the two ends. Germline-derived CDR1 and CDR2 are LNHDA and SQIVND (reference sequence). The CDR3 region has the DNA TGTGCCAGTATGGGGGAGGTTCGAAATCAGCCCCAGCATTTT. Its protein is CASMGEVRNQPQHF.

J is TRBJ1-2 and V is TRBV2; D ambiguous. This CDR3 region has 14 residues. V gave up 3 bases and J gave up 2 bases, with 10 bases separating them. Germline CDR1 SNHLY, CDR2 FYNNEI. CDR3 in amino acids: CASSELGRNYGYTF. For the CDR3, the DNA is TGTGCCAGCAGTGAGCTTGGGAGGAACTATGGCTACACCTTC.

This clone was recorded a few times. The CDR3 coding sequence is TGTGCCAGCAGCCAAGAGGGGCTACTGAACACCGGGGAGCTGTTTTTT. Its protein product is CASSQEGLLNTGELFF. This rearrangement joins TRBV3-1 (or the pseudogene TRBV3-2) to TRBJ2-2; TRBD1 might be the D (5 bases). This CDR3 is built from 16 residues. Germline V gene lookup returns CDR1 LGHDT and CDR2 YNNKEL (reference sequence). V shed 0 bases and J shed 1 base, with 9 bases lying between them.

This chain joins TRBV3-1 (or the pseudogene TRBV3-2) and TRBJ2-5, with 9 nucleotides matching TRBD1. The CDR3 runs 16 residues. Germline V CDR1 and CDR2: LGHDT, YNNKEL (reference sequence). V trimming: 3 bases; J trimming: 4 bases; junction bases outside the gene matches: 9. For the CDR3, the DNA is TGTGCCAGCAGCCACTGGGGACAGGGAGCTCGAGAGACCCAGTACTTC. This sequence encodes CASSHWGQGARETQYF.

V usage is TRBV9 and J usage is TRBJ2-1, with TRBD1 as a possible D gene (5 bases). Germline values: CDR1 SGDLS, CDR2 YYNGEE. CDR3 size: 14 residues. Trimming shortened V by 0 bases and J by 4 bases, and 8 bases separated the two germline ends. The CDR3 region has the DNA TGTGCCAGCAGCGTAGGGCAGGGATACAATGAGCAGTTCTTC. Protein sequence: CASSVGQGYNEQFF. Full variable domain (rest looked up from reference TRBV9 and TRBJ2-1): DSGVTQTPKHLITATGQRVTLRCSPRSGDLSVYWYQQSLDQGLQFLIQYYNGEERAKGNILERFSAQQFPDLHSELNLSSLELGDSALYFCASSVGQGYNEQFFGPGTRLTVL.

This chain connects TRBV5-4 to TRBJ2-7; 7 bases are a match to TRBD2. This CDR3 spans 15 amino acids. Trimming at V came to 5 bases and at J to 6 bases, leaving 14 bases not matched to a gene. Germline values: CDR1 SGHNT, CDR2 YYREEE (reference sequence). In DNA, the CDR3 is TGTGCCAGCAGTTCAACCGGGACTAAAGAACGCGAGCAGTACTTC. Translating it yields CASSSTGTKEREQYF.

The chain has TRBV21-1 and TRBJ2-7; TRBD2 was called by the table and not checked on the DNA. TRBV21-1 is deemed a pseudogene. CDR3 length: 16 amino acids. The CDR3 spells CASSKAVTGRLYEQYF. The CDR3 DNA is TGTGCCAGCAGCAAAGCGGTCACCGGGAGGCTATACGAGCAGTACTTC.

The chain links TRBV2 to TRBJ1-4; weak D call: TRBD1 (6 bases). CDR1 and CDR2 from the germline V gene are SNHLY and FYNNEI. Trimming shortened V by 1 base and J by 5 bases, and 11 bases separated the two germline ends. There are 15 residues in the CDR3. Here the CDR3 reads CASSEVRTDNEKLFF. CDR3 coding DNA: TGTGCCAGCAGTGAAGTTAGGACAGACAATGAAAAACTGTTTTTT.

This chain joins TRBV27 and TRBJ2-7, with no clear D. Trimming left V 0 bases short and J 1 base short, with 7 bases between. This CDR3 region has 14 residues. Germline lookup yields CDR1 MNHEY and CDR2 SMNVEV (reference sequence). CDR3 protein: CASSLSAGSYEQYF. The CDR3 nucleotides are TGTGCCAGCAGTTTATCGGCAGGTTCCTACGAGCAGTACTTC.